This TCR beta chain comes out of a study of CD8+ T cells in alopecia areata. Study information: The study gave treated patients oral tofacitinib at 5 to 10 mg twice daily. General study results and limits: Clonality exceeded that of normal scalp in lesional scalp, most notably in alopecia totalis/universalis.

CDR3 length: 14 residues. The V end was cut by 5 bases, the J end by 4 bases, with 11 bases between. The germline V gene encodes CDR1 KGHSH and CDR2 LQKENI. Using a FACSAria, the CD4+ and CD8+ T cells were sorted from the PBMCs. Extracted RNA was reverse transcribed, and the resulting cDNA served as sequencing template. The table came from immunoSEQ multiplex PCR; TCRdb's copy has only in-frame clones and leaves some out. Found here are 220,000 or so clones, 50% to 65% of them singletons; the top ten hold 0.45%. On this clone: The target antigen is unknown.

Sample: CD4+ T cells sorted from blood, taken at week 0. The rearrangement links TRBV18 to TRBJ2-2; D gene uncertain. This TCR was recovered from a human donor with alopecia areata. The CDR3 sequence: CASSTIQSTGELFF. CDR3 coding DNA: TGTGCCAGCTCAACTATCCAGTCCACCGGGGAGCTGTTTTTT.